One and the same sample provided the 28 T cell receptor beta chains below, sequenced in a study of CXCR3-negative and CXCR3-positive naive CD8 T cells (dated by TCRdb to the late 2010s). The instrument given in TCRdb is NextSeq 550. The Human TCR Profiling Kit (MiLaboratory) was used to make UMI-labeled 5' RACE TRB cDNA libraries. TCRdb reprocessed the raw reads; every CDR3 protein sequence is a single record, and DNA is not supplied. The data table for this sample lists roughly 24,000 distinct CDR3 sequences. The ten largest make up roughly 2.8% of the sample. Sequences were obtained from naive CXCR3- CD8+ T cells from blood. The cell subset or site label, read with the paper, signifies: CD45RO-CCR7+CD27+CD95- naive CD8+ T cells lacking CXCR3 (TNR3-). These receptors were collected from a human donor in good health. Some clones in this sample may be carry-over from other donors' samples.

The chain carries TRBV10-2 and TRBJ2-3; TCRdb lists TRBD2, though no DNA is available to test this call. In germline, CDR1 is WSHSY, CDR2 SAAADI. This CDR3 spans 15 amino acids. The CDR3 sequence: CASRTLAELTDTQYF.

The genes are TRBV12-3 or TRBV12-4 and TRBJ1-5; TCRdb reports TRBD1, a call that lacks DNA to check it against. The CDR3 is 15 residues long. CDR3: CASSSTGGPDQPQHF.

This rearrangement joins TRBV7-8 to TRBJ1-1; TCRdb returns TRBD1, unconfirmable since there is no DNA. The CDR3 contains 15 residues. Germline lookup yields CDR1 SGHVS and CDR2 FQNEAQ. The CDR3 sequence: CASSRDRVEGTEAFF.

The V and J genes are TRBV15 and TRBJ2-2. The CDR3 runs 14 residues. The germline V gene encodes CDR1 LNHNV and CDR2 YYDKDF (reference sequence). The CDR3 spells CATSRTGNTGELFF.

This chain connects TRBV12-3 or TRBV12-4 to TRBJ2-7; TCRdb names TRBD2, which stays unverified in the absence of DNA. The CDR3 spans 12 residues. The chain's CDR3 is CASRGLSGEQYF.

The chain is built from TRBV15 and TRBJ2-2; TCRdb designates TRBD2, a call that cannot be tested without DNA. This CDR3 is 15 amino acids long. Germline V gene lookup returns CDR1 LNHNV and CDR2 YYDKDF (reference sequence). CDR3 residues: CATSRDGSRQEGLFF.

J is TRBJ2-7 and V is TRBV11-2. The CDR3 runs 13 residues. Germline V gives CDR1 SGHAT, CDR2 FQNNGV. The CDR3: CASSLFVSDEQYF. Combining the CDR3 with reference TRBV11-2 and TRBJ2-7 gives the whole variable domain EAGVAQSPRYKIIEKRQSVAFWCNPISGHATLYWYQQILGQGPKLLIQFQNNGVVDDSQLPKDRFSAERLKGVDSTLKIQPAKLEDSAVYLCASSLFVSDEQYFGPGTRLTVT.

V is TRBV11-2 and J is TRBJ2-7. Germline V gives CDR1 SGHAT, CDR2 FQNNGV. CDR3 length: 14 amino acids. The CDR3 here is CASSLYKEHYEQYF.

This rearrangement joins TRBV5-1 to TRBJ2-2; TCRdb's D call, TRBD1, is unchecked because there is no DNA. CDR1 and CDR2 from the germline V gene are SGHRS and YFSETQ. CDR3 length equals 16 residues. Here the CDR3 reads CASSLARTIGAGELFF.

V is TRBV27 and J is TRBJ1-1; TCRdb's D gene call, TRBD1, goes unchecked for lack of DNA. There are 13 residues in the CDR3. Germline-derived CDR1 and CDR2 are MNHEY and SMNVEV (reference sequence). The CDR3 spells CASSIGGNTEAFF.

The rearrangement links TRBV19 to TRBJ1-1. The CDR3 is 12 residues long. Germline CDR1 LNHDA, CDR2 SQIVND (reference sequence). This CDR3 reads CASSLANTEAFF.

The chain combines TRBV28 with TRBJ2-1; lacking DNA, the TRBD1 call made by TCRdb goes unchecked. This CDR3 is built from 15 residues. Germline V gene lookup returns CDR1 MDHEN and CDR2 SYDVKM. CDR3 protein: CASSEPGTALGEQFF.

The chain recombines TRBV10-3 with TRBJ2-3. Germline CDR1 reads ENHRY; CDR2 reads SYGVKD. This CDR3 has 11 amino acids. The chain's CDR3 is CAIQGTDTQYF.

This rearrangement joins TRBV20-1 to TRBJ1-5; with no DNA, the TCRdb D assignment of TRBD1 cannot be verified. CDR1 is DFQATT and CDR2 is SNEGSKA in the germline V gene (reference sequence). The CDR3 covers 15 residues. The chain's CDR3 is CSATAGTGGSQPQHF.

This chain connects TRBV20-1 to TRBJ1-1. CDR1 is DFQATT, CDR2 SNEGSKA, per germline (reference sequence). This CDR3 comprises 13 residues. The CDR3 loop reads CSARAWSGTEAFF.

J is TRBJ2-3 and V is TRBV19. Germline-derived CDR1 and CDR2 are LNHDA and SQIVND (reference sequence). The CDR3 is 15 amino acids. The CDR3 sequence is CASSTGVWGTDTQYF.

V gene TRBV4-3 combines with J gene TRBJ1-1. CDR1 is LGHNA and CDR2 is YSLEER in the germline V gene. The CDR3 is 15 residues long. The CDR3 sequence: CASSQGRTRNTEAFF.

The chain links TRBV28 to TRBJ2-2. There are 15 residues in the CDR3. Germline V gives CDR1 MDHEN, CDR2 SYDVKM. CDR3 loop: CASSSDEMNTGELFF.

CDR3 region: CASGLLEGNEQFF. The chain carries TRBV4-3 and TRBJ2-1; TCRdb's D call, TRBD2, is unchecked because there is no DNA. The CDR3 extends over 13 amino acids. The germline CDR1 and CDR2 sequences are LGHNA and YSLEER.

The genes are TRBV20-1 and TRBJ2-7; TCRdb selects TRBD2, and the lack of DNA leaves this call unchecked. Germline assignment: CDR1 DFQATT and CDR2 SNEGSKA (reference sequence). The CDR3 runs 16 residues. CDR3 protein: CSARGMIAGRTYEQYF.

This clonotype is medium-sized by frequency. The chain employs TRBV7-9 and TRBJ2-1; TCRdb picks TRBD2, but there is no DNA to check that call. The CDR3 covers 19 residues. Germline V gives CDR1 SEHNR, CDR2 FQNEAQ (reference sequence). CDR3 amino acids: CASSLSIPRTGLLFNEQFF.

V and J are TRBV29-1 and TRBJ2-7; TCRdb names TRBD1, which stays unverified in the absence of DNA. This CDR3 spans 13 amino acids. Germline loops: CDR1 SQVTM, CDR2 ANQGSEA. CDR3 residues: CSVEGGAGAEQYF.

The V call is TRBV10-3, the J call TRBJ2-1. Germline CDR1 is ENHRY and CDR2 is SYGVKD. The CDR3 is made up of 15 amino acids. CDR3: CAISESVSSYNEQFF.

The rearrangement links TRBV7-3 to TRBJ2-1; absent DNA, TCRdb's TRBD1 call cannot be checked. Per the germline V gene, CDR1 is SGHTA and CDR2 is FQGTGA. This CDR3 is 15 amino acids long. CDR3 in amino acids: CASSLFGGAPNEQFF.

The chain uses TRBV6-5 and TRBJ2-1; TCRdb's D call of TRBD2 is untestable without DNA. This CDR3 has 15 amino acids. Germline-derived CDR1 and CDR2 are MNHEY and SVGAGI. The CDR3 loop reads CASSSSGGDFNEQFF.

The chain employs TRBV7-9 and TRBJ2-7; TCRdb's D gene call, TRBD1, goes unchecked for lack of DNA. This CDR3 comprises 14 residues. Per germline, CDR1 SEHNR and CDR2 FQNEAQ (reference sequence). The CDR3 reads CASSLGQGAYEQYF.

The CDR3 loop is CASSRLGLGNTGELFF. The rearrangement links TRBV7-6 to TRBJ2-2. The CDR3 has 16 amino acids. CDR1 is SGHVS, CDR2 FNYEAQ, per germline. Based on the CDR3 plus reference TRBV7-6 and TRBJ2-2, the full variable domain is GAGVSQSPRYKVTKRGQDVALRCDPISGHVSLYWYRQALGQGPEFLTYFNYEAQQDKSGLPNDRFSAERPEGSISTLTIQRTEQRDSAMYRCASSRLGLGNTGELFFGEGSRLTVL.

J is TRBJ2-1 and V is TRBV19; there is no DNA to check the TCRdb D call of TRBD2. The CDR3 is 13 amino acids. CDR1 and CDR2 (germline): LNHDA, SQIVND (reference sequence). The CDR3 here is CASSMAGGTEQFF.